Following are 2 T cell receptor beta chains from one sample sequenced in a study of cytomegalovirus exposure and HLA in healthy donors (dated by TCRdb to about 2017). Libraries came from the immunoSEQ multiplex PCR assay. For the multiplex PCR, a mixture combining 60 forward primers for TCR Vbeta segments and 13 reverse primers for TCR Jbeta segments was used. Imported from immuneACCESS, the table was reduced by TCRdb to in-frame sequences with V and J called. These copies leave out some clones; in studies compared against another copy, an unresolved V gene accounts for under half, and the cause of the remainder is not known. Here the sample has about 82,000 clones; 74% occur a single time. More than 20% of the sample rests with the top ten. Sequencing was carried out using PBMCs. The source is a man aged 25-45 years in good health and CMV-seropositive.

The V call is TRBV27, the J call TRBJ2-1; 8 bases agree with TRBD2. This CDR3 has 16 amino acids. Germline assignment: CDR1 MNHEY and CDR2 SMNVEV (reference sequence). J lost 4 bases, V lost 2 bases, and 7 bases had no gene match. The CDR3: CASSLAGTSEYNEQFF. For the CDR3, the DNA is TGTGCCAGCAGTTTAGCCGGGACTAGTGAGTACAATGAGCAGTTCTTC.

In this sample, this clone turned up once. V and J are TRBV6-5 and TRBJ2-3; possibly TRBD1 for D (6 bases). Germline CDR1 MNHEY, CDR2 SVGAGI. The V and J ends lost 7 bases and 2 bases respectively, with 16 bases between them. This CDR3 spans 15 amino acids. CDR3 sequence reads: CASTHQGRFTDTQYF. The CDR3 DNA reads TGTGCCAGCACACATCAGGGGCGATTCACAGATACGCAGTATTTT.